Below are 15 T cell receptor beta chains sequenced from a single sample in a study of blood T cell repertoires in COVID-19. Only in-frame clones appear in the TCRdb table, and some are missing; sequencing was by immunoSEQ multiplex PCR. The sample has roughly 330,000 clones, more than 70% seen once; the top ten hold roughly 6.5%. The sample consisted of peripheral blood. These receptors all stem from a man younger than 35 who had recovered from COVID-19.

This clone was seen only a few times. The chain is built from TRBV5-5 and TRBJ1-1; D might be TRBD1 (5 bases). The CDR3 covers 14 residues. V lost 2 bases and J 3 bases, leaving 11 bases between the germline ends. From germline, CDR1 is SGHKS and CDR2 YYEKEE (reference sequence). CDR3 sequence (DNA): TGTGCCAGCAGCTTCTTCAGGGAGGACACTGAAGCTTTCTTT. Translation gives CASSFFREDTEAFF.

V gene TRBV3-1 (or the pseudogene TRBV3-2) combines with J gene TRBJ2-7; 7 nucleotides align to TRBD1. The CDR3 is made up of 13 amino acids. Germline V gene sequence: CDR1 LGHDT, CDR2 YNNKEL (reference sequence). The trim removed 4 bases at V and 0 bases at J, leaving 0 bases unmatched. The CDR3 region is CASSRQGSYEQYF. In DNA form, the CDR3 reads TGTGCCAGCAGCCGACAGGGCTCCTACGAGCAGTACTTC.

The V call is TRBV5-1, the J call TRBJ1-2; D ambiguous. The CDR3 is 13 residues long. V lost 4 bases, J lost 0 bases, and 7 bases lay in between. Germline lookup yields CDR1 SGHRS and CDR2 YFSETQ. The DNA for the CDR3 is TGCGCCAGCAGCGTTCAGACTAACTATGGCTACACCTTC. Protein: CASSVQTNYGYTF.

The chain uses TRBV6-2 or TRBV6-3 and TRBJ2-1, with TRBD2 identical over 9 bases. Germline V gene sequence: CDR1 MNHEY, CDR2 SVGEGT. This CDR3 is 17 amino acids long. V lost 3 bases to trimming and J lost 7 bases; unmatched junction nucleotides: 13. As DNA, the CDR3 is TGTGCCAGCAGTTATAGCCTAGCGGGGTGGTTGGCGAATGAGCAGTTCTTC. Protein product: CASSYSLAGWLANEQFF.

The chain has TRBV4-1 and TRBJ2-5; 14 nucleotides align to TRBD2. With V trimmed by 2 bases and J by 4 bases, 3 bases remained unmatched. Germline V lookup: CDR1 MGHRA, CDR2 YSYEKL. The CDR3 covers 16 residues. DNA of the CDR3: TGCGCCAGCAGCCAATCTGGACTAGCGGGGGGAGAGACCCAGTACTTC. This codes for CASSQSGLAGGETQYF.

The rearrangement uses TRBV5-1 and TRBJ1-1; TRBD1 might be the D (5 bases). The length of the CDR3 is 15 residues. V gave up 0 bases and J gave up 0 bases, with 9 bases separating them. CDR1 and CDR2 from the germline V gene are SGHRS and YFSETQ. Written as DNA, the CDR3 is TGCGCCAGCAGCTTGGCGGCAGGGATGAACACTGAAGCTTTCTTT. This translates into CASSLAAGMNTEAFF.

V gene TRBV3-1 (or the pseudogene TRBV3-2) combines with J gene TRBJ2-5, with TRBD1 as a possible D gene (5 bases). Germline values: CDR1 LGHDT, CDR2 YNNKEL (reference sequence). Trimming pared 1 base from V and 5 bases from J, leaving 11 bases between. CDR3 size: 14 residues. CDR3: CASSQASGPETQYF. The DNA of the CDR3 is TGTGCCAGCAGCCAAGCATCAGGGCCGGAGACCCAGTACTTC.

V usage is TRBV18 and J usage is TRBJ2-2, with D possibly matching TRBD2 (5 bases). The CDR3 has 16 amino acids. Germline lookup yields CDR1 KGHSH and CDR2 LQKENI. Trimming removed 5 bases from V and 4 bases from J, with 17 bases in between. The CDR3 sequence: CASSMGNGVGTGELFF. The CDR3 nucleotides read TGTGCCAGCTCAATGGGAAACGGGGTCGGCACCGGGGAGCTGTTTTTT.

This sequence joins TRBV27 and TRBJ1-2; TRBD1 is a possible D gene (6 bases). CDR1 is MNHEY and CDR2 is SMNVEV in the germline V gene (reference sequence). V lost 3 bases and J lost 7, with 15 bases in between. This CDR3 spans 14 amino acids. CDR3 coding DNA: TGTGCCAGCAGTTTGGGACAATCCACCGGTGGCTACACCTTC. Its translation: CASSLGQSTGGYTF.

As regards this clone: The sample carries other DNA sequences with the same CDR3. CDR3 region: CASSSTTGVGNTIYF. Written as DNA, the CDR3 is TGTGCCAGCTCATCCACGACAGGGGTTGGAAACACCATATATTTT. This chain joins TRBV18 and TRBJ1-3, with TRBD1 matching over 8 bases. The V gene end was trimmed by 5 bases and the J gene end by 3 bases; junction bases not matched to a gene: 6. The CDR3 has 15 amino acids. Germline CDR1 reads KGHSH; CDR2 reads LQKENI.

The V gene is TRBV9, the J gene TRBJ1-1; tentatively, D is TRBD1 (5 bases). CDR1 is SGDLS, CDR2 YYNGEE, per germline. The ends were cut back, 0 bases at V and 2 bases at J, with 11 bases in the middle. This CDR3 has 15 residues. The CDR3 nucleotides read TGTGCCAGCAGCGTAGAGGCAGGGCCAAACACTGAAGCTTTCTTT. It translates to CASSVEAGPNTEAFF.

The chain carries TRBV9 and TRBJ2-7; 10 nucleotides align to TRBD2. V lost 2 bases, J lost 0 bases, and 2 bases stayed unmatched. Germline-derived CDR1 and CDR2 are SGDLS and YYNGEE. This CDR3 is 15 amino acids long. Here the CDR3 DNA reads TGTGCCAGCAGCGTCAGCGGGGGGGACTCCTACGAGCAGTACTTC. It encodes CASSVSGGDSYEQYF.

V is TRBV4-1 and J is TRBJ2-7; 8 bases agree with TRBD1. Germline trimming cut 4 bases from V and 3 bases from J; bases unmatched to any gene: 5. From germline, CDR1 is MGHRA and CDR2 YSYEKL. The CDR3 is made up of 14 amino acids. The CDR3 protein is CASSRGQGNYEQYF. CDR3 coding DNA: TGCGCCAGCAGCCGCGGACAGGGAAACTACGAGCAGTACTTC.

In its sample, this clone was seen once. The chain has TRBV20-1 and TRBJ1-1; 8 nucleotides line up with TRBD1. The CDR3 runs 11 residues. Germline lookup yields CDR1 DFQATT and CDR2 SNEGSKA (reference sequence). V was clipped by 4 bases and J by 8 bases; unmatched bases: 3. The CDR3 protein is CSAIYRGEAFF. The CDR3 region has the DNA TGCAGTGCTATTTACAGGGGGGAAGCTTTCTTT.

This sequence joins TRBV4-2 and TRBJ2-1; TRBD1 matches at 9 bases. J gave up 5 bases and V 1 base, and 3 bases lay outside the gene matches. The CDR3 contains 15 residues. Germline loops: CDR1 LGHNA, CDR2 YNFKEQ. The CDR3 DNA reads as TGTGCCAGCAGCCAAGGGGACAGGGACGACAATGAGCAGTTCTTC. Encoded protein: CASSQGDRDDNEQFF.